This record concerns one T cell receptor beta chain sequence. Germline V CDR1 and CDR2: KGHSH, LQKENI. The CDR3 has 16 residues. Between the trimmed V and J ends, which lost 0 bases and 1 base, there was a span of 10 bases. This entry comes from a study of blood T cell repertoires in COVID-19. Study background: From T cells, B-cell-depleted T cells, or PBMCs came the material, which was cDNA or gDNA.

Original handling: Reference gene primer amplification in the assay estimated nucleated cell counts. Produced via immunoSEQ multiplex PCR; TCRdb's table is partial and in-frame only. For V, J and clone size, that table is used; D and trimming come from the DNA. This sample yields about 250,000 clones, of which about 86% are seen a single time; 8.5% to 10% belongs to the top ten. J is TRBJ1-5 and V is TRBV18; no clear D. The sequence was collected from a man aged 40-50 years with active or convalescent COVID-19. Sequenced sample: peripheral blood. The CDR3 nucleotides read TGTGCCAGCTCACCACCTGAGGGATCGAGCAATCAGCCCCAGCATTTT. It specifies CASSPPEGSSNQPQHF.